A single sample is the source of the 27 T cell receptor beta chains below, sequenced in a study of monozygotic twins with inflammatory bowel disease. TCRdb processed the 5' RACE reads again and assigns one entry to each CDR3 protein, with no DNA. The repertoire table contains just over 300,000 distinct CDR3 sequences. Specimen: blood. These receptor sequences come from a human donor with ulcerative colitis or Crohn's disease, or a healthy co-twin of an affected twin (not recorded which).

This chain links TRBV7-9 with TRBJ1-5; TCRdb gives TRBD1 as the D gene, but with no DNA this cannot be confirmed. The CDR3 length is 16 residues. Germline V gene data show CDR1 as SEHNR and CDR2 as FQNEAQ (reference sequence). The CDR3 region is CASSSGRGESNQPQHF. Full variable domain (rest looked up from reference TRBV7-9 and TRBJ1-5): DTGVSQNPRHKITKRGQNVTFRCDPISEHNRLYWYRQTLGQGPEFLTYFQNEAQLEKSRLLSDRFSAERPKGSFSTLEIQRTEQGDSAMYLCASSSGRGESNQPQHFGDGTRLSIL.

V gene TRBV27 combines with J gene TRBJ2-2; TCRdb outputs TRBD1, but without DNA this stays unchecked. The CDR3 totals 16 residues. Germline V gene lookup returns CDR1 MNHEY and CDR2 SMNVEV (reference sequence). CDR3 sequence: CASSSNRGQNTGELFF.

This chain links TRBV4-2 with TRBJ1-4. Per germline, CDR1 LGHNA and CDR2 YNFKEQ. The CDR3 has 16 amino acids. This chain's CDR3 is CASTSRPAGNNEKLFF.

The chain carries TRBV24-1 and TRBJ2-7; TCRdb returns TRBD1, unconfirmable since there is no DNA. Per germline, CDR1 KGHDR and CDR2 SFDVKD. This CDR3 comprises 15 residues. CDR3 sequence: CATSDPGTGAHEQYF.

CDR3 sequence: CASRDRVGYTF. The chain employs TRBV28 and TRBJ1-2; TCRdb calls TRBD1, which cannot be checked without DNA. The CDR3 is 11 amino acids. CDR1 is MDHEN, CDR2 SYDVKM, per germline.

V is TRBV7-9 and J is TRBJ1-2. This CDR3 is 13 amino acids long. The germline CDR1 and CDR2 sequences are SEHNR and FQNEAQ (reference sequence). The CDR3 here is CASSLDLDYGYTF.

The rearrangement joins TRBV4-1 to TRBJ1-1; the D call of TRBD1 rests on TCRdb alone, since no DNA is present to check it. The CDR3 is 16 residues long. Germline V CDR1 and CDR2: MGHRA, YSYEKL. The CDR3 protein is CASSQWGQGTNTEAFF.

This chain connects TRBV19 to TRBJ2-1; TCRdb selects TRBD2, and the lack of DNA leaves this call unchecked. The germline CDR1 and CDR2 sequences are LNHDA and SQIVND (reference sequence). This CDR3 spans 21 amino acids. CDR3 in amino acids: CASSIRGQGASGTRGTNEQFF. Filled out from reference TRBV19 and TRBJ2-1, the complete variable domain reads DGGITQSPKYLFRKEGQNVTLSCEQNLNHDAMYWYRQDPGQGLRLIYYSQIVNDFQKGDIAEGYSVSREKKESFPLTVTSAQKNPTAFYLCASSIRGQGASGTRGTNEQFFGPGTRLTVL.

The V call is TRBV2, the J call TRBJ1-1; without DNA, the TCRdb call of TRBD1 cannot be checked. Germline-derived CDR1 and CDR2 are SNHLY and FYNNEI. The CDR3 runs to 16 residues. Here the CDR3 reads CASSDDRGPGNTEAFF.

J is TRBJ2-3 and V is TRBV6-5; no DNA is available, so the TRBD1 call from TCRdb remains unchecked. Germline CDR1 and CDR2: MNHEY and SVGAGI. CDR3 size: 16 residues. The CDR3 spells CASSSRGREGTDTQYF.

V is TRBV20-1 and J is TRBJ2-7. This CDR3 is 15 amino acids long. Germline CDR1 DFQATT, CDR2 SNEGSKA (reference sequence). CDR3 loop: CSARDHRSASYEQYF.

The chain has TRBV6-1 and TRBJ2-1; TCRdb gives TRBD1 as the D gene, but with no DNA this cannot be confirmed. CDR3 length: 15 amino acids. Per the germline V gene, CDR1 is MNHNS and CDR2 is SASEGT. CDR3 sequence reads: CASKNRQGLYNEQFF.

The chain's CDR3 is CASSQVSGTYNEQFF. The chain carries TRBV4-3 and TRBJ2-1; TCRdb's D call, TRBD2, is unchecked because there is no DNA. This CDR3 has 15 amino acids. CDR1 is LGHNA, CDR2 YSLEER, per germline.

This rearrangement joins TRBV4-1 to TRBJ2-1; checking the TCRdb D call of TRBD2 is not possible without DNA. The CDR3 consists of 14 residues. Per the germline V gene, CDR1 is MGHRA and CDR2 is YSYEKL. CDR3: CASSPLIGPNEQFF.

V gene TRBV27 combines with J gene TRBJ1-2; TCRdb names TRBD1, which stays unverified in the absence of DNA. Germline loops: CDR1 MNHEY, CDR2 SMNVEV (reference sequence). The CDR3 contains 15 residues. The CDR3 region is CASSFGGQRRYGYTF.

This chain links TRBV4-2 with TRBJ1-1; the D call from TCRdb, TRBD1, cannot be confirmed without DNA. Germline lookup yields CDR1 LGHNA and CDR2 YNFKEQ. There are 14 residues in the CDR3. The chain's CDR3 is CASSLQTGQTEAFF.

The gene calls are TRBV27 and TRBJ2-7. Germline CDR1 and CDR2: MNHEY and SMNVEV (reference sequence). The CDR3 runs 13 residues. CDR3: CASSSNVPYEQYF.

This chain uses TRBV27 with TRBJ2-7; checking the TCRdb D call of TRBD1 is not possible without DNA. From germline, CDR1 is MNHEY and CDR2 SMNVEV (reference sequence). The CDR3 spans 16 residues. The CDR3 loop is CASSYQLRDRPLEQYF.

The chain is built from TRBV7-9 and TRBJ1-3. CDR1 SEHNR and CDR2 FQNEAQ come from the germline V gene (reference sequence). The CDR3 extends over 12 amino acids. CDR3 loop: CASTLFGNTIYF.

V usage is TRBV5-1 and J usage is TRBJ2-3; the TCRdb D gene call, TRBD2, has no DNA to confirm it. CDR1 is SGHRS, CDR2 YFSETQ, per germline. There are 18 residues in the CDR3. Here the CDR3 reads CASSLFPAGGSSTDTQYF.

J is TRBJ1-1 and V is TRBV25-1; TCRdb's D gene call, TRBD1, goes unchecked for lack of DNA. The CDR3 spans 13 residues. Looked up from germline, CDR1 is MGHDK and CDR2 is SYGVNS. The CDR3 is CASGGTGGFEAFF.

The V gene is TRBV12-3 or TRBV12-4, the J gene TRBJ1-5; the D gene TCRdb calls, TRBD1, cannot be checked with no DNA. The CDR3 covers 15 residues. CDR3 loop: CASTPGARTHQPQHF.

The genes are TRBV29-1 and TRBJ2-3; the TCRdb D gene call, TRBD1, has no DNA to confirm it. Per germline, CDR1 SQVTM and CDR2 ANQGSEA. The CDR3 is 14 residues long. The CDR3 sequence: CSVSPQELRDTQYF.

The chain recombines TRBV20-1 with TRBJ2-1; TCRdb designates TRBD2, a call that cannot be tested without DNA. There are 16 residues in the CDR3. Germline V gives CDR1 DFQATT, CDR2 SNEGSKA (reference sequence). This chain's CDR3 is CSASTETEGVHNEQFF.

V usage is TRBV7-2 and J usage is TRBJ2-2; without DNA, the TCRdb call of TRBD1 cannot be checked. CDR1 is SGHTA, CDR2 FQGNSA, per germline. The CDR3 consists of 16 residues. CDR3 protein: CASSLARQGSGGELFF.

This chain connects TRBV5-1 to TRBJ1-2. Germline CDR1 and CDR2: SGHRS and YFSETQ. The CDR3 contains 13 residues. CDR3: CASSLVEPWGYTF.

This chain connects TRBV5-1 to TRBJ2-3; the D call from TCRdb, TRBD1, cannot be confirmed without DNA. This CDR3 is built from 14 residues. The V gene's germline CDR1 is SGHRS and CDR2 YFSETQ. CDR3 residues: CASSFSGSTDTQYF. The full variable domain, with the rest looked up from reference TRBV5-1 and TRBJ2-3, is KAGVTQTPRYLIKTRGQQVTLSCSPISGHRSVSWYQQTPGQGLQFLFEYFSETQRNKGNFPGRFSGRQFSNSRSEMNVSTLELGDSALYLCASSFSGSTDTQYFGPGTRLTVL.